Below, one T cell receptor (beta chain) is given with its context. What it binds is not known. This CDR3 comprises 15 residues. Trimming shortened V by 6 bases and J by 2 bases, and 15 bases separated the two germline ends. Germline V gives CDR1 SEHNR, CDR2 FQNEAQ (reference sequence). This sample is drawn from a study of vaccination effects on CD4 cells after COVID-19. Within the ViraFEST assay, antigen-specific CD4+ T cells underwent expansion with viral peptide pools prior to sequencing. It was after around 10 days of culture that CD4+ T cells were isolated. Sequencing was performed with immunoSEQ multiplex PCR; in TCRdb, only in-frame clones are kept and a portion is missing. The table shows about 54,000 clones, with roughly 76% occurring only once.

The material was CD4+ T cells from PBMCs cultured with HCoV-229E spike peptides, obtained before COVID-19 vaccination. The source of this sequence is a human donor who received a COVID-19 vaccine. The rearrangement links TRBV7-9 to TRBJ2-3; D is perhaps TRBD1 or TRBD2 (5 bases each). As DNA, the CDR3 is TGTGCCAGCAGTACCGGGACGGCTCTCACAGATACGCAGTATTTT. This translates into CASSTGTALTDTQYF.